This TCR beta chain was obtained from a study of PD-1 blockade in classical Hodgkin lymphoma. With no exception, relapse followed autologous stem cell transplantation in all patients, and brentuximab vedotin exposure varied. The CDR3 has 14 residues. Trimming stripped 5 bases from V and 6 bases from J, with 17 bases between. Germline CDR1 and CDR2: SGHVS and FNYEAQ. Profiled with immunoSEQ multiplex PCR; TCRdb holds only in-frame clones, not every one. The sample lists 45,000 to 55,000 clones, around 73% occurring once. In this sample, this clone turned up a few times. The source of this sequence is a human donor with classical Hodgkin lymphoma. The input for sequencing was peripheral blood mononuclear cells (PBMCs), taken before the second cycle of nivolumab. The V gene is TRBV7-6, the J gene TRBJ2-7, with D perhaps matching TRBD2 (7 bases). CDR3 amino acids: CASSPEGGEFEQYF. CDR3 bases: TGTGCCAGCAGCCCCGAAGGGGGGGAGTTCGAGCAGTACTTC.